This TCR beta chain was identified during a study of cytomegalovirus exposure and HLA in healthy donors. General study results and limits: The tendency of first-cohort TCR clusters to co-occur in the 120 or so validation repertoires emerged from a later analysis.

The CDR3 consists of 17 residues. Looked up from germline, CDR1 is SGHRS and CDR2 is YFSETQ. Trimming removed 0 bases from V and 6 bases from J, with 22 bases in between. The data were produced by immunoSEQ multiplex PCR, yet TCRdb's version contains in-frame clones alone and is incomplete. The sample yields roughly 220,000 clones, around four fifths seen once. This clone was counted a single time. Its antigen is unidentified. J is TRBJ2-7 and V is TRBV5-1; D is unresolved. The material sequenced was PBMCs. This TCR derives from a woman aged 25 to 39 in good health and CMV-seropositive. The CDR3 DNA sequence: TGCGCCAGCAGCTTGGCCCCAGGACGGAACCCACCCTTCGAGCAGTACTTC. Translating it yields CASSLAPGRNPPFEQYF. Drawing the rest from reference TRBV5-1 and TRBJ2-7, the complete variable domain is KAGVTQTPRYLIKTRGQQVTLSCSPISGHRSVSWYQQTPGQGLQFLFEYFSETQRNKGNFPGRFSGRQFSNSRSEMNVSTLELGDSALYLCASSLAPGRNPPFEQYFGPGTRLTVT.